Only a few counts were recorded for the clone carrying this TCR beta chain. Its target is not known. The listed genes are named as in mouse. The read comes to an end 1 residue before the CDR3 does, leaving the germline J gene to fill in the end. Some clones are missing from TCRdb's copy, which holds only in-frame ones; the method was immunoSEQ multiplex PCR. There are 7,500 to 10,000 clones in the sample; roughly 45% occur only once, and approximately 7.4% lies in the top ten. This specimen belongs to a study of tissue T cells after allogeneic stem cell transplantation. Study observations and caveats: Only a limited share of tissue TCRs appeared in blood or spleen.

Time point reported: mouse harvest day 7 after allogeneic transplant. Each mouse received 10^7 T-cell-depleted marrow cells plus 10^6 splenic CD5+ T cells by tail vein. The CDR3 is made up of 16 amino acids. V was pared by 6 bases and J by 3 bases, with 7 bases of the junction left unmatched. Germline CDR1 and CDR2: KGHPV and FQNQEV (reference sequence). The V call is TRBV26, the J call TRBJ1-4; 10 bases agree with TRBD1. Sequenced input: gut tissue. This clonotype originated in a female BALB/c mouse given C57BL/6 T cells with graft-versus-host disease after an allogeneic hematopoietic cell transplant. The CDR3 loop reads CASRLDRGRTNERLFF. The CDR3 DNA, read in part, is TGTGCCAGCAGGCTCGACAGGGGGCGGACCAACGAAAGATTATTT. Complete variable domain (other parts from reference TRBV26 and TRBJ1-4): NSKVIQTPRYLVKGQGQKAKMRCIPEKGHPVVFWYQQNKNNEFKFLINFQNQEVLQQIDMTEKRFSAECPSNSPCSLEIQSSEAGDSALYLCASRLDRGRTNERLFFGHGTKLSVL.